This TCR beta chain was retrieved from a study of T cell responses to AZD1222 COVID-19 vaccine. Libraries were prepared by immunoSEQ multiplex PCR; TCRdb keeps only in-frame clonotypes and omits some of them. The sample consists of about 72,000 clones, 86% of them appearing once. The V gene lost 0 bases and the J gene lost 6 bases, with 12 bases spanning the gap. Germline-derived CDR1 and CDR2 are GTSNPN and SVGIG (reference sequence). This CDR3 contains 15 residues. The sample in question was peripheral blood, obtained on day 0 of AZD1222 vaccination. This sequence joins TRBV30 and TRBJ1-6; no clear D gene. The receptor comes from an adult in good health. For the CDR3, the DNA is TGTGCCTGGAGTGTAAAAGGGTTCGGTAATTCACCCCTCCACTTT. Its protein is CAWSVKGFGNSPLHF.